This T cell receptor (beta chain) was sequenced for a study of T-cell memory formation after mild COVID-19. With regard to this clonotype: Its antigen remains unknown.

TCRdb called the 5' RACE reads again in MiXCR, with one record for every CDR3 protein. The repertoire holds a few hundred thousand distinct CDR3 sequences, with 15% to 20% as singletons. General study findings and limits: Shrinking CD4+ clones resided mostly in CM and EM, and CD8+ ones in EMRA. In pre-infection memory, a portion of responding clones appeared, which suggested that cross-reactive memory joined.

This sequence originates from a man between 18 and 35 years old who had mild COVID-19 (a few samples of this study predate the infection). Cell type and time point are not known. The source material was PBMCs or a T cell subset sorted from them (not recorded which).

The CDR3 DNA follows: TGCGCCAGCAGCTTGGAGCGGGGGGGCTTAGATACGCAGTATTTT. Residues: CASSLERGGLDTQYF. The genes are TRBV5-1 and TRBJ2-3; 10 nucleotides match TRBD2. Germline CDR1 SGHRS, CDR2 YFSETQ. V shed 0 bases and J 5 bases; nucleotides not matched to a gene: 3. The CDR3 covers 15 residues.